These T cell receptor beta chains were read from a single sample in a study of blood T cells in healthy people across ages. From the 5' RACE reads, TCRdb called clonotypes with MiXCR, one entry per CDR3 protein. This sample has roughly 800,000 distinct CDR3 sequences, with roughly 25% found just once. The data also belong to a second study, concerning T cells of mothers and their children.

Sequencing was performed on blood. These receptors were taken from a boy aged 10-17 years in good health. CDR3s include the opening cysteine and the closing phenylalanine or tryptophan. D genes are given only for firm matches. Some rows have no size entry. The others give once, few or many, or a class for an expanded clone.

>TRBV6-2/TRBV6-3|-|TRBJ2-4|17|few
TGTGCCAGCAGTTACTCGATAGACGGTGGGGCCAAAAACATTCAGTACTTC
CASSYSIDGGAKNIQYF
>TRBV20-1|TRBD2|TRBJ2-7|15|-
TGCAGTGCTCGTAGTCCTCTTAGCGGGAGCTACGAGCAGTACTTC
CSARSPLSGSYEQYF
>TRBV2|TRBD2|TRBJ2-1|15|many
TGTGCCAGCAGGGTTACTAGCGGGCGTCACAATGAGCAGTTCTTC
CASRVTSGRHNEQFF
>TRBV11-2|-|TRBJ2-1|15|-
TGTGCCAGCAGCTCAGGCCTAGCCCGAGGGGTGGAGCAGTTCTTC
CASSSGLARGVEQFF
>TRBV14|TRBD2|TRBJ2-7|15|many
TGTGCCAGCAGCCCTCTAGCGGGAAGTTCCTACGAGCAGTACTTC
CASSPLAGSSYEQYF
>TRBV2|-|TRBJ2-1|11|-
TGTGCCAGCAGTGACAGAGCGGAGCAGTTCTTC
CASSDRAEQFF
>TRBV24-1|-|TRBJ2-4|13|-
TGTGCCACCAGTGATGTTGCGAGGCCCATTCAGTACTTC
CATSDVARPIQYF
>TRBV9|-|TRBJ2-5|14|-
TGTGCCAGCAGCGTCCGAGGGTTCGGGGAGACCCAGTACTTC
CASSVRGFGETQYF
>TRBV7-3|TRBD1|TRBJ1-4|15|-
TGTGCCAGCAGCCTCAGAGGGACAGGGGATGAAAAACTGTTTTTT
CASSLRGTGDEKLFF
>TRBV7-2|-|TRBJ1-6|14|-
TGTGCCAGCAGCTTATGGGGTCCGGATTCACCCCTCCACTTT
CASSLWGPDSPLHF
>TRBV12-3/TRBV12-4|-|TRBJ2-5|13|-
TGTGCCAGCTGCTTGCTAGGAGAGGAGACCCAGTACTTC
CASCLLGEETQYF
>TRBV5-6|TRBD1|TRBJ2-5|15|-
TGTGCCAGCAGCCATAGCAGGACAGGGGTCGAGACCCAGTACTTC
CASSHSRTGVETQYF
>TRBV7-2|-|TRBJ2-3|12|few
TGTGCCAGCAACCAGGGAAGAGATACGCAGTATTTT
CASNQGRDTQYF
>TRBV28|-|TRBJ2-7|13|few
TGTGCCAGCAGGGGCCCGTGGGAGTACGAGCAGTACTTC
CASRGPWEYEQYF
>TRBV7-8|TRBD1|TRBJ1-5|18|few
TGTGCCAGCAGCGTCCTGCGGGGGACAGGGAAGTATGAACAGCCCCAGCATTTT
CASSVLRGTGKYEQPQHF
>TRBV7-3|-|TRBJ2-3|13|-
TGTGCCAGCAGCTCCTCGGGGGCAGATACGCAGTATTTT
CASSSSGADTQYF
>TRBV5-1|-|TRBJ1-4|15|few
TGCGCCAGCAGCTTGAGCCAGGGTGCGAGTGAAAAACTGTTTTTT
CASSLSQGASEKLFF
>TRBV12-3/TRBV12-4|-|TRBJ2-5|12|-
TGTGCCAGCACTTCACCTTGGGAGACCCAGTACTTC
CASTSPWETQYF
>TRBV12-3/TRBV12-4|-|TRBJ2-1|12|few
TGTGCCAGCAGTTTCACTGATACGAGGCAGTTCTTC
CASSFTDTRQFF
>TRBV7-3|-|TRBJ2-3|15|-
TGTGCCAGCAGCTTAAACCCGGGAGTTACAGATACGCAGTATTTT
CASSLNPGVTDTQYF
>TRBV27|-|TRBJ1-2|12|-
TGTGCCAGCAGTGCAGGGAGTTATGGCTACACCTTC
CASSAGSYGYTF
>TRBV7-3|-|TRBJ2-2|13|many
TGTGCCAGCAGCTTAACAATTACCGGGGAGCTGTTTTTT
CASSLTITGELFF
>TRBV7-3|-|TRBJ1-1|14|few
TGTGCCAGCAGCTTAAACGGACTTAACACTGAAGCTTTCTTC
CASSLNGLNTEAFF
>TRBV19|-|TRBJ1-2|16|-
TGTGCCAGTAGTCCCTTAAGGTCGTCAACTCTCTATGGCTACACCTTC
CASSPLRSSTLYGYTF
>TRBV4-3|-|TRBJ2-1|16|few
TGCGCCAGCAGCCCGACCTGGGACGGATTATACAATGAGCAGTTCTTC
CASSPTWDGLYNEQFF
>TRBV5-1|-|TRBJ2-7|13|-
TGCGCCAGCAGCTTGGAAGGGGACCGCGAGCAGTACTTC
CASSLEGDREQYF
>TRBV7-2|TRBD1|TRBJ2-2|15|many
TGTGCCAGCAGCCCTAGGGACAGGGTGTCCGGGGAGCTGTTTTTT
CASSPRDRVSGELFF
>TRBV12-3/TRBV12-4|-|TRBJ2-5|19|few
TGTGCCAGCAGTCCCCGCGTCGGGACGTGGTTGGCGTACCAAGAGACCCAGTACTTC
CASSPRVGTWLAYQETQYF
>TRBV21-1|-|TRBJ1-3|16|-
TGTGCCAGCAGCAAACTTGAGGGGGTTGGTGGAAACACCATATATTTT
CASSKLEGVGGNTIYF
>TRBV15|TRBD2|TRBJ2-1|15|-
TGTGCCACCAGCAGAAGCTCTGGACTAGTCAATGAGCAGTTCTTC
CATSRSSGLVNEQFF
>TRBV5-1|TRBD2|TRBJ2-5|17|few
TGCGCCAGCAGCCCTGGGACTAGCGGGGGAGGCCAAGAGACCCAGTACTTC
CASSPGTSGGGQETQYF
>TRBV6-6|-|TRBJ2-1|12|-
TGTGCCAGCAACCGCGGGACCGATGAGCAGTTCTTC
CASNRGTDEQFF
>TRBV20-1|-|TRBJ2-7|15|-
TGCAGTGCTAGAGACCTGAGGGGTTGGGTCTACGAGCAGTACTTC
CSARDLRGWVYEQYF
>TRBV7-2|-|TRBJ2-6|15|-
TGTGCCAGCAGCTTAGCGGGAGCGGGGGCCAACGTCCTGACTTTC
CASSLAGAGANVLTF
>TRBV20-1|-|TRBJ2-5|12|-
TGCAGTGCTCCCCTTTGGGGAGAGACCCAGTACTTC
CSAPLWGETQYF
>TRBV20-1|-|TRBJ1-2|10|few
TGCAGTGCTAGGGTCGGAGGCTACACCTTC
CSARVGGYTF
>TRBV5-1|-|TRBJ1-2|15|-
TGCGCCAGCAGCACTCTCCCCGGAGAGGCGAGGGGCTACACCTTC
CASSTLPGEARGYTF